This TCR beta chain originates from a study of PD-1 blockade in classical Hodgkin lymphoma. Measured with immunoSEQ multiplex PCR; TCRdb has only the in-frame clones, and not every one. The sample shows under 80,000 clones, 71% of them seen only once. Each patient's relapse followed autologous stem cell transplantation, and brentuximab vedotin exposure varied. The sequence came from a human donor with classical Hodgkin lymphoma. Material: peripheral blood mononuclear cells (PBMCs), obtained before the second cycle of nivolumab.

CDR3 DNA sequence: TGTGCCAGCAGCTTAGAGCTACCGAGGGATGGCTACACCTTC. Translating gives CASSLELPRDGYTF. The gene calls are TRBV11-1 and TRBJ1-2; D remains unclear. CDR1 is SGHAT and CDR2 is FQDESV in the germline V gene (reference sequence). This CDR3 has 14 residues. V gave up 1 base and J gave up 6 bases, with 12 bases separating them.